Below, 7 T cell receptor beta chains from the same sample are listed, as sequenced in a study of cytomegalovirus exposure and HLA in healthy donors. Use of 60 Vbeta and 13 Jbeta primers characterized the PCR. Produced via immunoSEQ multiplex PCR; TCRdb's table is partial and in-frame only. The sample consists of over 130,000 clones, roughly 80% of them appearing once. Source material: PBMCs. The source of these receptors is a female donor in good health and CMV-seronegative.

V usage is TRBV30 and J usage is TRBJ1-1; D gene unclear. This CDR3 is built from 16 residues. V gave up 2 bases and J gave up 1 base, with 17 bases separating them. The V gene's germline CDR1 is GTSNPN and CDR2 SVGIG (reference sequence). The CDR3 DNA follows: TGTGCCTGGAGTTCTGGAGCAAGTCTTCGGAACACTGAAGCTTTCTTT. Protein sequence: CAWSSGASLRNTEAFF.

The chain couples TRBV19 to TRBJ2-5; possible D gene TRBD1, 6 bases. Trimming left V 3 bases short and J 6 bases short, with 11 bases between. CDR3 size: 13 residues. Germline V gene sequence: CDR1 LNHDA, CDR2 SQIVND (reference sequence). The CDR3, as DNA: TGTGCCAGTAGTATCTGGGGACATCAGACCCAGTACTTC. Protein sequence: CASSIWGHQTQYF.

The genes are TRBV6-1 and TRBJ2-5; weak D call: TRBD2 (5 bases). This CDR3 has 14 amino acids. The V gene lost 0 bases and the J gene lost 2 bases, with 7 bases spanning the gap. Germline CDR1 is MNHNS and CDR2 is SASEGT. CDR3 sequence reads: CASSEAPGQETQYF. For the CDR3, the DNA is TGTGCCAGCAGTGAAGCGCCGGGACAAGAGACCCAGTACTTC.

The V gene is TRBV11-2, the J gene TRBJ2-2; perhaps TRBD1 as D (6 bases). V was shortened by 5 bases and J by 6 bases, with 10 bases between the two germline ends. The germline V gene encodes CDR1 SGHAT and CDR2 FQNNGV. The CDR3 totals 13 residues. For the CDR3, the DNA is TGTGCCAGCAGCGAACAGGGTGCCGGGGAGCTGTTTTTT. Translating it yields CASSEQGAGELFF.

The chain combines TRBV25-1 with TRBJ2-7, with 11 positions matching TRBD1. V dropped 4 bases and J dropped 3; count of bases not matched to a gene: 11. This CDR3 has 17 amino acids. Germline V gives CDR1 MGHDK, CDR2 SYGVNS. In DNA, the CDR3 is TGTGCCAGCAGTGTTCCGGCTCTAGGGACAGGGGGCTACGAGCAGTACTTC. Its translation: CASSVPALGTGGYEQYF.

Here the CDR3 reads CASSTREKYNEQFF. The CDR3, as DNA: TGTGCCAGCAGCACCCGGGAAAAGTACAATGAGCAGTTCTTC. The rearrangement uses TRBV7-9 and TRBJ2-1, with D perhaps matching TRBD2 (5 bases). The CDR3 runs 14 residues. Germline lookup yields CDR1 SEHNR and CDR2 FQNEAQ (reference sequence). Deletions cut 5 bases from V and 4 bases from J, with 12 bases between.

The chain carries TRBV5-3 and TRBJ2-2, with 7 bases aligning to TRBD1. TRBV5-3 is placed among ORFs of uncertain function. V lost 4 bases to trimming and J lost 5 bases; unmatched junction nucleotides: 11. The CDR3 has 16 amino acids. For the CDR3, the DNA is TGTGCCAGAAGCCACAATCCGGGACAGAGTACCGGGGAGCTGTTTTTT. Its protein is CARSHNPGQSTGELFF.